This paragraph covers one T cell receptor (beta chain) sequence. From germline, CDR1 is ENHRY and CDR2 SYGVKD. The junction had 9 bases not matched to a gene; V was cut back by 3 bases and J by 7 bases. The CDR3 spans 18 residues. Researchers ran the PCR with 60 Vbeta and 13 Jbeta primers. Generated by immunoSEQ multiplex PCR, the TCRdb table keeps only in-frame clones and is missing some. The repertoire table contains 80,000 to 100,000 clones. These data are taken from a study of cytomegalovirus exposure and HLA in healthy donors. This sequence originates from a woman aged 30 to 39 in good health and CMV-seronegative. The genes are TRBV10-3 and TRBJ2-1, with 16 bases identical to TRBD2. Sample: PBMCs. This CDR3 is CAISEVSGTSGRANEQFF. The CDR3 region has the DNA TGTGCCATCAGTGAAGTATCCGGGACTAGCGGGAGGGCGAATGAGCAGTTCTTC.